The sequence of this T cell receptor beta chain was determined in a study of T-cell reconstitution after alpha-beta-depleted transplantation in children. Overall study findings and caveats: At one year after transplant, newly produced T cells mostly accounted for T-cell counts and diversity.

Germline-derived CDR1 and CDR2 are SGHRS and YFSETQ. This CDR3 contains 15 residues. V lost 4 bases to trimming and J lost 2 bases, with 15 bases between them. Of note for this clonotype: The antigen remains unidentified.

Library preparation (for TCRbeta) was performed with unique molecular identifiers. TCRdb re-called the PCR reads with MiXCR, one entry per CDR3 protein. The sample consists of 250,000 to 400,000 distinct CDR3 sequences, approximately 20% of them appearing once. This clonotype originated in a male patient aged 10 to 17 who had a stem cell transplant for acute lymphoblastic leukemia, so the T cells may come from the graft donor. J is TRBJ1-1 and V is TRBV5-1; D possibly corresponds to TRBD1 (5 bases). The sample consisted of PBMCs, mostly from graft donor cells, taken 180 days after TCRalphabeta/CD19-depleted stem cell transplant. CDR3 region: CASSVGPGPNTEAFF. CDR3 coding DNA: TGCGCCAGCAGCGTGGGGCCGGGCCCAAACACTGAAGCTTTCTTT.